Below, 21 T cell receptor beta chains from the same sample are listed, as sequenced in a study of tumor-infiltrating lymphocytes in primary liver carcinoma. In addition to blood RNA drawn from unsorted whole blood, germline DNA was extracted. The input was about 490 ng total RNA; TCR beta cDNA was made from it with a constant-region primer. Three nested multiplex PCR rounds of slightly modified ARM-PCR generated TCR beta libraries. TRBV1-TRBV30 forward primers paired with a C-beta reverse primer drove the first two PCR rounds, ten to eleven cycles each. Using its own MiXCR run on the multiplex PCR reads, TCRdb lists one record per CDR3 protein. This sample has 300,000 to 350,000 distinct CDR3 sequences, with about 61% found just once. The material sequenced was peripheral blood. All receptors come from a man aged 40-49 years with primary liver carcinoma and hepatitis B virus infection.

A remark on this clonotype: This may come from a read error, since a much larger clone is one base off. The V gene is TRBV6-6, the J gene TRBJ2-5, with D maybe TRBD2 (6 bases). This CDR3 comprises 14 residues. V was shortened by 7 bases and J by 4 bases, with 16 bases between the two germline ends. The germline V gene encodes CDR1 MNHNY and CDR2 SVGAGI (reference sequence). The CDR3 loop reads CASNSNGGGETQYF. The CDR3, as DNA: TGTGCCAGCAATTCAAATGGGGGAGGAGAGACCCAGTACTTC.

To note about this clonotype: This may be a read error, as it is one base from a much larger clone. The V gene is TRBV4-1, the J gene TRBJ2-3, with D tentatively TRBD2 (5 bases). Trimming cost V 3 bases and J 7 bases, with 14 bases left between them. The CDR3 length is 14 residues. CDR1 is MGHRA, CDR2 YSYEKL, per germline. The CDR3 DNA follows: TGCGCCAGCAGCCAGGCCGGGAATGTATATACGCAGTATTTT. Its protein is CASSQAGNVYTQYF.

About this clonotype itself: This may be a read error, as it is one base from a much larger clone. The rearrangement links TRBV6-5 to TRBJ1-5, with unresolved D. The V gene's germline CDR1 is MNHEY and CDR2 SVGAGI. The CDR3 spans 14 residues. This chain's CDR3 is CASCYGGSNQPQHF. Here the CDR3 DNA reads TGTGCCAGCTGTTACGGAGGGAGCAATCAGCCCCAGCATTTT.

This clonotype was observed a few times. The chain is built from TRBV12-2 and TRBJ2-4; the table's D call, TRBD2, was not checked against the DNA. TRBV12-2 is reported as a pseudogene. The CDR3 sequence is 19 residues long. In nucleotides, the CDR3 is TGTGCAAGTCGCTTCGGACTAGCGGGAGTTGGGCCTGCCAAAAACATTCAGTACTTC. This translates into CASRFGLAGVGPAKNIQYF.

This chain joins TRBV11-2 and TRBJ2-1; D remains ambiguous. Germline CDR1 and CDR2: SGHAT and FQNNGV. V was shortened by 4 bases and J by 5 bases, with 6 bases between the two germline ends. The CDR3 is 12 residues long. CDR3 residues: CASSSVNNEQFF. The CDR3, as DNA: TGTGCCAGCAGCTCAGTGAACAATGAGCAGTTCTTC.

This clonotype was observed a handful of times. The chain carries TRBV5-5 and TRBJ2-7; 14 nucleotides line up with TRBD2. The trim removed 3 bases at V and 7 bases at J, leaving 3 bases unmatched. Germline V lookup: CDR1 SGHKS, CDR2 YYEKEE (reference sequence). The CDR3 spans 14 residues. The CDR3 is CASSSGLAGEEQYF. The CDR3 DNA reads as TGTGCCAGCAGCTCGGGACTAGCGGGAGAAGAGCAGTACTTC.

Worth noting for this clonotype: The junction does not match germline at one end; this may be a read error. V gene TRBV11-2 combines with J gene TRBJ2-1, with 7 nucleotides matching TRBD2. The CDR3 is 14 residues long. Looked up from germline, CDR1 is SGHAT and CDR2 is FQNNGV. The DNA for the CDR3 is TGTGCAAGCAGCATCGGGACTACCCCCTACGAGCAGTTCTTC. Translating gives CASSIGTTPYEQFF.

As regards this clonotype: Compared with germline, one end of the junction differs, possibly owing to a read error. The V gene is TRBV11-3, the J gene TRBJ2-1; D possibly corresponds to TRBD2 (5 bases). The V gene's germline CDR1 is SGHNT and CDR2 YENEEA. The CDR3 covers 12 residues. CDR3 in DNA: TGTGCCAGCAGCTTAGACCGCAATGAGCGGCTCTTC. This translates into CASSLDRNERLF.

This clonotype has more than one count but fewer than ten. The V gene is TRBV5-6, the J gene TRBJ2-7; D is ambiguous. The CDR3 runs to 11 residues. Germline CDR1 is SGHDT and CDR2 is YYEEEE. Trimming left V 1 base short and J 5 bases short, with 4 bases between. CDR3 coding DNA: TGTGCCAGCAGCTTGTGGGACGAGCAGTACTTC. This encodes CASSLWDEQYF.

This clonotype was detected only a few times. V is TRBV13 and J is TRBJ1-1; D is unclear. The CDR3 is made up of 13 amino acids. V shed 7 bases and J shed 1 base, with 10 bases lying between them. Germline V CDR1 and CDR2: PRHDT, FYEKMQ (reference sequence). The CDR3 loop reads CASTRTRNTEAFF. CDR3 in DNA: TGTGCCAGCACCAGAACAAGGAACACTGAAGCTTTCTTT. The variable domain in full, with the rest retrieved from reference TRBV13 and TRBJ1-1, is AAGVIQSPRHLIKEKRETATLKCYPIPRHDTVYWYQQGPGQDPQFLISFYEKMQSDKGSIPDRFSAQQFSDYHSELNMSSLELGDSALYFCASTRTRNTEAFFGQGTRLTVV.

The V and J genes are TRBV28 and TRBJ2-1, with a weak D call TRBD1 (5 bases). Germline values: CDR1 MDHEN, CDR2 SYDVKM. V gave up 3 bases and J gave up 9 bases, with 6 bases separating them. The CDR3 is 11 residues long. The CDR3 loop reads CASSFRGEQFF. DNA of the CDR3: TGTGCCAGCAGTTTTAGGGGTGAGCAGTTCTTC. Complete variable domain (other parts from reference TRBV28 and TRBJ2-1): DVKVTQSSRYLVKRTGEKVFLECVQDMDHENMFWYRQDPGLGLRLIYFSYDVKMKEKGDIPEGYSVSREKKERFSLILESASTNQTSMYLCASSFRGEQFFGPGTRLTVL.

Notes on this clonotype: The junction departs from germline at one end; a sequencing error may be responsible. This rearrangement joins TRBV29-1 to TRBJ2-4, with 7 bases identical to TRBD1. Germline V gene sequence: CDR1 SQVTM, CDR2 ANQGSEA. The CDR3 sequence is 14 residues long. In DNA form, the CDR3 reads TGCATCGTTCGACAGGGTATGGCCAAAAACATTCAGAACTTC. Protein product: CIVRQGMAKNIQNF. The entire variable domain, with the rest obtained from reference TRBV29-1 and TRBJ2-4, is as follows: SAVISQKPSRDICQRGTSLTIQCQVDSQVTMMFWYRQQPGQSLTLIATANQGSEATYESGFVIDKFPISRPNLTFSTLTVSNMSPEDSSIYLCIVRQGMAKNIQNFGAGTRLSVL.

This clonotype has at least ten counts. The V call is TRBV6-5, the J call TRBJ1-4, with 7 positions matching TRBD1. J was trimmed by 2 bases and V by 2 bases; bases with no gene match: 2. Germline V CDR1 and CDR2: MNHEY, SVGAGI. The CDR3 spans 15 residues. CDR3 sequence: CASSYVRGTNEKLFF. CDR3 bases: TGTGCCAGCAGTTACGTCAGGGGGACTAATGAAAAACTGTTTTTT.

This clonotype was found once. The chain has TRBV28 and TRBJ2-7; D gene uncertain. The germline V and J ends were trimmed by 5 bases and 4 bases, with 9 bases remaining between them. The CDR3 runs to 12 residues. Germline CDR1 MDHEN, CDR2 SYDVKM. Here the CDR3 reads CASSVAGYEQYF. CDR3 in DNA: TGTGCCAGCAGTGTCGCCGGGTACGAGCAGTACTTC.

As for this clonotype: A read error may explain this, as a much larger clone is one base away. The chain carries TRBV6-2 or TRBV6-3 and TRBJ2-3, with 8 bases that match TRBD2. Germline assignment: CDR1 MNHEY and CDR2 SVGEGT. This CDR3 is built from 20 residues. Written as DNA, the CDR3 is TGTGCCAGCAGTTACTCGAGTACGGGAGGGCGTGGAGAGGGCACAGATACGAAGTATTTT. The encoded protein is CASSYSSTGGRGEGTDTKYF.

The CDR3 DNA reads as TGTGCCAGCAGCACTAACGGAAGGGCCCCAGATACGCAGTATTTT. Translated: CASSTNGRAPDTQYF. V gene TRBV11-3 combines with J gene TRBJ2-3, with D unclear. The CDR3 extends over 15 amino acids. CDR1 and CDR2 (germline): SGHNT, YENEEA. Trimming cost V 5 bases and J 4 bases, with 16 bases left between them.

Worth noting for this clonotype: An end of the junction does not agree with germline; a read error may underlie this. V usage is TRBV4-3 and J usage is TRBJ2-1; no definite D call. This CDR3 contains 15 residues. Germline V CDR1 and CDR2: LGHNA, YSLEER. In DNA, the CDR3 is TGCGCCAGCAGTTACCAAGGGTGCTCCTACAATGAGCAATCCTTC. This sequence encodes CASSYQGCSYNEQSF.

Concerning this clonotype: A much larger clone differs from this one at a single base, so this may be a read error. The chain combines TRBV6-5 with TRBJ2-7; D uncertain. Germline CDR1 is MNHEY and CDR2 is SVGAGI. This CDR3 is built from 11 residues. The CDR3 loop reads CVSSKHYEQYF. The CDR3 DNA sequence: TGTGTCAGCAGTAAACACTACGAGCAGTACTTC.

The J gene is TRBJ2-2, the V gene TRBV4-1; weak D call: TRBD2 (5 bases). V was shortened by 7 bases and J by 5 bases, with 20 bases between the two germline ends. The CDR3 consists of 16 residues. CDR1 is MGHRA, CDR2 YSYEKL, per germline. In DNA, the CDR3 is TGCGCCAGCAACAATCTGGTCAGGAGGTTAACCGGGGAGCTGTTTTTT. The encoded protein is CASNNLVRRLTGELFF.

As regards this clonotype: The CDR3 carries no conserved terminal phenylalanine or tryptophan, so it likely arises from a read error. The limits of the CDR3 on the DNA are not certain, so only TCRdb's listed CDR3 is given. The chain couples TRBV4-2 to TRBJ2-2. The CDR3 sequence runs 15 residues, both termini included. Germline loops: CDR1 LGHNA, CDR2 YNFKEQ. This CDR3 is CASSQEGSITGELFI.

This clonotype was seen more than once but under ten times. This rearrangement joins TRBV12-3 or TRBV12-4 to TRBJ2-1, with D possibly TRBD1 on 5 matching bases. V was trimmed by 3 bases and J by 0 bases, leaving 6 bases between them. CDR3 length: 14 amino acids. The CDR3 sequence: CASSFDSSYNEQFF. Here the CDR3 DNA reads TGTGCCAGCAGTTTTGACAGCTCCTACAATGAGCAGTTCTTC.